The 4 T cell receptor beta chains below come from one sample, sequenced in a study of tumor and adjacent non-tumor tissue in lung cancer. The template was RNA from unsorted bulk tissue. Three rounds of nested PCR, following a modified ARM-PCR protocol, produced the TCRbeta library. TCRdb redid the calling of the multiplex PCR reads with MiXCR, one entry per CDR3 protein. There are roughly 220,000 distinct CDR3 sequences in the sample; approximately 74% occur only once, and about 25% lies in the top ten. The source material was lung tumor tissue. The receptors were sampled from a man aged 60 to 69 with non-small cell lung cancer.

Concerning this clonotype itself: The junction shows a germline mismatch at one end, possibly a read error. CDR3 bases: TGCATTGCTAGAGATCCACGGGAAGCAGATACGCAATATTTT. It codes for CIARDPREADTQYF. The V and J genes are TRBV20-1 and TRBJ2-3; perhaps TRBD2 as D (5 bases). This CDR3 is built from 14 residues. Germline-derived CDR1 and CDR2 are DFQATT and SNEGSKA (reference sequence).

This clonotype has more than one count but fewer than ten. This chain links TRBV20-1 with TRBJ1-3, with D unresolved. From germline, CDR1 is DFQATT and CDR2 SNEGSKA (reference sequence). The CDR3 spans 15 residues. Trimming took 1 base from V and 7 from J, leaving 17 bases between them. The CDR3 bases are TGCAGTGCTAGAGGCGCCCCGGGCTCTATCAACACCATATATTTT. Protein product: CSARGAPGSINTIYF.

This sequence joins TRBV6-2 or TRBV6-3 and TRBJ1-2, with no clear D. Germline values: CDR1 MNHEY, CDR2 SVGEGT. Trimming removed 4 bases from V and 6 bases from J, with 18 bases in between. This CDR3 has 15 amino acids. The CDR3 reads CASSSADGPNHGYTF. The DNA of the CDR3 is TGTGCCAGCAGTTCCGCGGACGGACCAAACCATGGCTACACCTTC.

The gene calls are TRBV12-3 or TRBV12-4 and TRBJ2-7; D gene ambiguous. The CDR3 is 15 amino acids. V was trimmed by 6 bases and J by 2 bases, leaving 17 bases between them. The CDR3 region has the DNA TGTGCCAGCAGCAAACCGGAACATGGCGCCTACGAGCAGTACTTC. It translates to CASSKPEHGAYEQYF.